Each of the 27 T cell receptor beta chains below was sequenced from the same sample in a study of glioma-infiltrating T cells after dendritic cell vaccination. Assay: immunoSEQ multiplex PCR; the TCRdb copy retains only in-frame clones and omits some. The data contain approximately 90,000 clones, roughly 84% of them singletons. The specimen comprised blood, sampled before dendritic cell vaccination. All receptors derive from a human donor with glioblastoma.

The V and J genes are TRBV4-1 and TRBJ2-7; possibly TRBD2 for D (5 bases). The CDR3 is made up of 17 amino acids. The germline CDR1 and CDR2 sequences are MGHRA and YSYEKL. Trimming stripped 2 bases from V and 1 base from J, with 18 bases between. Written as DNA, the CDR3 is TGCGCCAGCAGCCAACCCCGGGGAAGGCGAGATTCCTACGAGCAGTACTTC. Translating it yields CASSQPRGRRDSYEQYF.

This clone was seen only once. CDR3 loop: CASRTGGYEQYF. As DNA, the CDR3 is TGTGCCAGCAGGACAGGGGGCTACGAGCAGTACTTC. The chain is built from TRBV6-1 and TRBJ2-5; 9 bases match TRBD1. The DNA end lines up better with TRBJ2-7; the J call may be wrong. This CDR3 region has 12 residues. Germline CDR1 and CDR2: MNHNS and SASEGT.

The chain joins TRBV7-3 to TRBJ2-6, with a possible D match to TRBD1 (6 bases). V shed 4 bases and J shed 0 bases, with 10 bases lying between them. There are 16 residues in the CDR3. Germline loops: CDR1 SGHTA, CDR2 FQGTGA. The CDR3, as DNA: TGTGCCAGCAGCTCTCAGGGGTACTCTGGGGCCAACGTCCTGACTTTC. Encoded protein: CASSSQGYSGANVLTF. The variable domain in full, completed from reference TRBV7-3 and TRBJ2-6, reads GAGVSQTPSNKVTEKGKYVELRCDPISGHTALYWYRQSLGQGPEFLIYFQGTGAADDSGLPNDRFFAVRPEGSVSTLKIQRTERGDSAVYLCASSSQGYSGANVLTFGAGSRLTVL.

V gene TRBV11-1 combines with J gene TRBJ1-1; a weak D match, TRBD1 (5 bases). This CDR3 comprises 14 residues. Germline V lookup: CDR1 SGHAT, CDR2 FQDESV (reference sequence). V was pared by 7 bases and J by 0 bases, with 12 bases between. The CDR3 loop reads CASTRDFLNTEAFF. The CDR3 nucleotides read TGTGCCAGCACCAGGGACTTCCTGAACACTGAAGCTTTCTTT.

V and J are TRBV5-8 and TRBJ2-7, with a possible D match to TRBD1 (6 bases). Deletions cut 0 bases from V and 2 bases from J, with 15 bases between. Looked up from germline, CDR1 is SGHTS and CDR2 is YDEGEE. The CDR3 length is 16 residues. CDR3 sequence reads: CASSLGTGLLAYEQYF. The DNA of the CDR3 is TGTGCCAGCAGCTTGGGTACAGGGTTGCTGGCCTACGAGCAGTACTTC.

J is TRBJ1-2 and V is TRBV21-1; no DNA check was done on the table's D call, TRBD1. TRBV21-1 is given as a pseudogene. This CDR3 has 21 residues. The CDR3 protein is CASSKALHRNPSLQGNYGYTF. The CDR3 DNA is TGTGCCAGCAGCAAAGCGCTCCACCGTAACCCGAGTCTCCAGGGGAACTATGGCTACACCTTC.

The V call is TRBV13, the J call TRBJ1-3, with a weak D call TRBD1 (5 bases). Germline V gene data show CDR1 as PRHDT and CDR2 as FYEKMQ (reference sequence). The CDR3 runs to 17 residues. The germline V and J ends were trimmed by 7 bases and 0 bases, with 19 bases remaining between them. The CDR3 protein is CASTVLTDYLSGNTIYF. DNA for the CDR3: TGTGCCAGCACCGTATTGACAGATTACCTCTCTGGAAACACCATATATTTT.

The rearrangement joins TRBV5-5 to TRBJ2-7, with D possibly TRBD1 on 5 matching bases. Germline V gene data show CDR1 as SGHKS and CDR2 as YYEKEE (reference sequence). The CDR3 is made up of 14 amino acids. Trimming left V 0 bases short and J 4 bases short, with 11 bases between. CDR3 DNA sequence: TGTGCCAGCAGCTTGGGACAGTGGGGATACGAGCAGTACTTC. It encodes CASSLGQWGYEQYF.

The count of this clone is one. The same CDR3 can be traced to other DNA sequences in this sample. V and J are TRBV20-1 and TRBJ2-2, with D uncertain. The germline gives CDR1 DFQATT, CDR2 SNEGSKA (reference sequence). Trimming took off 3 bases at V and 6 bases at J, with 5 bases between the two ends. This CDR3 comprises 11 residues. The CDR3 DNA follows: TGCAGTGCTAGTAGCCCCGGGGAGCTGTTTTTT. As protein: CSASSPGELFF.

The chain carries TRBV10-3 and TRBJ2-3; 14 bases agree with TRBD2. The V gene end was trimmed by 6 bases and the J gene end by 2 bases; junction bases not matched to a gene: 4. The CDR3 covers 16 residues. Germline V gene sequence: CDR1 ENHRY, CDR2 SYGVKD. CDR3 nucleotide sequence: TGTGCCATCAGGGGGACTAGCGGGGGCACCACAGATACGCAGTATTTT. It encodes CAIRGTSGGTTDTQYF.

This rearrangement joins TRBV29-1 to TRBJ2-7; D perhaps matches TRBD1 (6 bases). This CDR3 has 11 amino acids. Germline CDR1 is SQVTM and CDR2 is ANQGSEA. The V gene lost 7 bases and the J gene lost 7 bases, with 14 bases spanning the gap. For the CDR3, the DNA is TGCAGCGGTCACTCCAGGGGAGAGCAGTACTTC. The encoded protein is CSGHSRGEQYF.

The chain links TRBV9 to TRBJ2-7; TRBD2 is a possible D gene (5 bases). With 0 bases removed from V and 4 bases from J, the gap between germline ends came to 20 bases. The CDR3 consists of 17 residues. Germline-derived CDR1 and CDR2 are SGDLS and YYNGEE. CDR3 DNA sequence: TGTGCCAGCAGCGTAGCCCCGGGGAACACCCCTCCTTACGAGCAGTACTTC. Residues: CASSVAPGNTPPYEQYF.

This clone was observed once. This chain joins TRBV6-1 and TRBJ1-2, with D possibly matching TRBD1 (5 bases). Trimming cost V 1 base and J 0 bases, with 9 bases left between them. Looked up from germline, CDR1 is MNHNS and CDR2 is SASEGT. The length of the CDR3 is 15 residues. The chain's CDR3 is CASSEGWGANYGYTF. The DNA of the CDR3 is TGTGCCAGCAGTGAAGGTTGGGGGGCTAACTATGGCTACACCTTC.

In this sample, this clone turned up once. J is TRBJ2-3 and V is TRBV10-1, with D possibly being TRBD1 (5 bases). This CDR3 comprises 13 residues. From germline, CDR1 is WNHNN and CDR2 SYGVQD (reference sequence). V was pared by 9 bases and J by 4 bases, with 14 bases between. CDR3 coding DNA: TGCGCCAGTCAACCCAGGGTAGCAGATACGCAGTATTTT. Translating it yields CASQPRVADTQYF.

This sequence joins TRBV2 and TRBJ1-2; perhaps TRBD1 as D (5 bases). Germline values: CDR1 SNHLY, CDR2 FYNNEI. The ends were cut back, 4 bases at V and 2 bases at J, with 8 bases in the middle. The CDR3 contains 13 residues. For the CDR3, the DNA is TGTGCCAGCAGTGGTCCAGGGAACTATGGCTACACCTTC. This codes for CASSGPGNYGYTF.

This clone was picked up a small number of times. J is TRBJ1-5 and V is TRBV27, with 8 bases lining up with TRBD1. The V and J ends lost 5 bases and 5 bases, in that order; junction bases with no gene match: 5. The CDR3 extends over 14 amino acids. Per the germline V gene, CDR1 is MNHEY and CDR2 is SMNVEV (reference sequence). The CDR3 DNA sequence: TGTGCCAGCAGTAAAACAGGGGGTGATCAGCCCCAGCATTTT. This sequence encodes CASSKTGGDQPQHF.

The rearrangement links TRBV27 to TRBJ2-7, with 8 bases identical to TRBD1. CDR1 is MNHEY and CDR2 is SMNVEV in the germline V gene (reference sequence). The CDR3 covers 16 residues. Germline trimming cut 5 bases from V and 3 bases from J; bases unmatched to any gene: 12. As DNA, the CDR3 is TGTGCCAGCAGTCCCCCTGGGGCAGGGGGCTACTACGAGCAGTACTTC. This sequence encodes CASSPPGAGGYYEQYF.

This chain uses TRBV5-6 with TRBJ1-1; maybe TRBD1 (5 bases). CDR3 length: 11 residues. CDR1 is SGHDT and CDR2 is YYEEEE in the germline V gene. V was shortened by 3 bases and J by 10 bases, with 10 bases between the two germline ends. Here the CDR3 reads CASSSSRGAFF. CDR3 bases: TGTGCCAGCAGCTCCTCTAGGGGAGCTTTCTTT.

V is TRBV4-3 and J is TRBJ1-4; TRBD1 matches at 7 bases. V lost 0 bases, J lost 8 bases, and 3 bases stayed unmatched. CDR3 length: 14 residues. CDR1 and CDR2 (germline): LGHNA, YSLEER. CDR3 protein: CASSQDRGDEKLFF. For the CDR3, the DNA is TGCGCCAGCAGCCAAGACAGGGGGGACGAAAAACTGTTTTTT.

This sequence joins TRBV7-3 and TRBJ2-5; 7 nucleotides line up with TRBD2. The CDR3 loop spans 13 amino acids. Germline V CDR1 and CDR2: SGHTA, FQGTGA. Germline trimming cut 3 bases from V and 5 bases from J; bases unmatched to any gene: 3. CDR3: CASSLGGTETQYF. In nucleotides, the CDR3 is TGTGCCAGCAGCTTGGGAGGGACTGAGACCCAGTACTTC.

This sequence joins TRBV6-5 and TRBJ1-1, with D perhaps matching TRBD1 (5 bases). V was trimmed by 0 bases and J by 7 bases, leaving 12 bases between them. There are 14 residues in the CDR3. CDR1 and CDR2 from the germline V gene are MNHEY and SVGAGI. The CDR3 DNA sequence: TGTGCCAGCAGTTACTCGAAAGGCCAGGGTGAAGCTTTCTTT. It yields the protein CASSYSKGQGEAFF.

The V call is TRBV29-1, the J call TRBJ1-4; 8 bases are a match to TRBD1. CDR3 size: 14 residues. With V trimmed by 6 bases and J by 6 bases, 9 bases remained unmatched. Per the germline V gene, CDR1 is SQVTM and CDR2 is ANQGSEA. CDR3: CSVGASGGDEKLFF. CDR3 coding DNA: TGCAGCGTGGGGGCCTCAGGGGGCGATGAAAAACTGTTTTTT.

The chain recombines TRBV25-1 with TRBJ1-2, with 7 positions matching TRBD1. The germline V gene encodes CDR1 MGHDK and CDR2 SYGVNS. There are 15 residues in the CDR3. V trimming: 1 base; J trimming: 2 bases; junction bases outside the gene matches: 4. Here the CDR3 DNA reads TGTGCCAGCAGTGAATCTTTGACAGGGAACTATGGCTACACCTTC. The encoded protein is CASSESLTGNYGYTF.

The chain carries TRBV4-2 and TRBJ1-4; the match to TRBD1 covers 10 bases. The J segment lost 5 bases and the V segment lost 1 base, leaving 4 bases of the junction unmatched. The CDR3 has 16 residues. Germline CDR1 LGHNA, CDR2 YNFKEQ. CDR3 loop: CASSQGQGAPNEKLFF. The DNA for the CDR3 is TGTGCCAGCAGCCAAGGACAGGGGGCGCCGAATGAAAAACTGTTTTTT.

This chain connects TRBV7-7 to TRBJ2-1, with 8 positions matching TRBD1. Losses at the gene ends were 2 bases for V and 7 bases for J; bases not matched to a gene: 10. Germline lookup yields CDR1 SSHAT and CDR2 FNYEAQ (reference sequence). This CDR3 comprises 16 residues. CDR3 region: CASSLRAGTGVNEQFF. CDR3 DNA sequence: TGTGCCAGCAGCTTAAGAGCCGGGACAGGCGTGAATGAGCAGTTCTTC.

V gene TRBV6-5 combines with J gene TRBJ2-1; D is ambiguous. The CDR3 extends over 10 amino acids. Trimming left V 11 bases short and J 5 bases short, with 7 bases between. CDR1 MNHEY and CDR2 SVGAGI come from the germline V gene. Written as DNA, the CDR3 is TGTGCCGATAGAGACAATGAGCAGTTCTTC. This translates into CADRDNEQFF.

J is TRBJ2-7 and V is TRBV7-2; tentatively, D is TRBD1 (6 bases). The V and J ends lost 1 base and 9 bases respectively, with 13 bases between them. In germline, CDR1 is SGHTA, CDR2 FQGNSA. The CDR3 totals 13 residues. The CDR3 here is CASSLGTDRRQYF. CDR3 nucleotides: TGTGCCAGCAGCTTAGGGACAGACCGGAGGCAGTACTTC. Supplemented by reference TRBV7-2 and TRBJ2-7, the full variable domain reads GAGVSQSPSNKVTEKGKDVELRCDPISGHTALYWYRQSLGQGLEFLIYFQGNSAPDKSGLPSDRFSAERTGGSVSTLTIQRTQQEDSAVYLCASSLGTDRRQYFGPGTRLTVT.